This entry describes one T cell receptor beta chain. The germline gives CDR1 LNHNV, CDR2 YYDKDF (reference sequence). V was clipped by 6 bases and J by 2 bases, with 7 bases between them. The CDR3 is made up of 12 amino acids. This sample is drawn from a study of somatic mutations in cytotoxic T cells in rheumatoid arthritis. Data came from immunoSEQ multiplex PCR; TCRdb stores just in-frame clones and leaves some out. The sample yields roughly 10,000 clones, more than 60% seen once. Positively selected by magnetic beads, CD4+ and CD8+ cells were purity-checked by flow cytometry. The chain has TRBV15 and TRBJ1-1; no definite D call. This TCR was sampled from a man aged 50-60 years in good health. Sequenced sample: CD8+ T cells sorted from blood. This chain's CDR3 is CATSEVNTEAFF. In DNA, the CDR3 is TGTGCCACCAGTGAGGTTAACACTGAAGCTTTCTTT.